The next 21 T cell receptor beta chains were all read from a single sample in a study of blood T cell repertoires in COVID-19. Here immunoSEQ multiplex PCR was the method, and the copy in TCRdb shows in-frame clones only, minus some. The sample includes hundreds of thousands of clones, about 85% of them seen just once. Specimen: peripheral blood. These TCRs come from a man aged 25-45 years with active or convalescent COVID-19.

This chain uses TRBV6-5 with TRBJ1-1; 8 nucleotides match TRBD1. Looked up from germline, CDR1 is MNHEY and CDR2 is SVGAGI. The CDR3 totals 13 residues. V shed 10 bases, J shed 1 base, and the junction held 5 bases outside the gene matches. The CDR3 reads CATTGTGNTEAFF. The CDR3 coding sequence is TGTGCCACCACCGGGACAGGGAACACTGAAGCTTTCTTT.

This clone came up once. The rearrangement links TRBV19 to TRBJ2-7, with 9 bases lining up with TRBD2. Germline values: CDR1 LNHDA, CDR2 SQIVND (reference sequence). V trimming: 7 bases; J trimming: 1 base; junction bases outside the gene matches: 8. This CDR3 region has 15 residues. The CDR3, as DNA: TGTGCCAGTACCCCAAGGAGCGGGGGGTCCTACGAGCAGTACTTC. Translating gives CASTPRSGGSYEQYF.

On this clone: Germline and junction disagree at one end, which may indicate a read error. The chain's CDR3 is CASSYSQRSGYFF. The CDR3, as DNA: TGTGCCAGCAGTTACTCCCAGAGGTCGGGGTACTTCTTC. This chain connects TRBV6-5 to TRBJ1-2; D is unclear. CDR1 and CDR2 (germline): MNHEY, SVGAGI. This CDR3 comprises 13 residues.

The CDR3 protein is CASSPTRAGLDQPQHF. CDR3 sequence (DNA): TGCGCCAGCAGCCCTACCAGGGCAGGGCTGGATCAGCCCCAGCATTTT. This chain joins TRBV4-3 and TRBJ1-5, with D possibly TRBD1 on 5 matching bases. Germline loops: CDR1 LGHNA, CDR2 YSLEER. The CDR3 extends over 16 amino acids. Trimming took 4 bases from V and 5 from J, leaving 18 bases between them.

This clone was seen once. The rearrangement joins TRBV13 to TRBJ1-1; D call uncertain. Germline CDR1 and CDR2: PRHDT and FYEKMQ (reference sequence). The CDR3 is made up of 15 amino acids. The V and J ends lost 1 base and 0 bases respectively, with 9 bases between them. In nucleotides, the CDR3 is TGTGCCAGCAGCTTAGTTCACGGGATGAACACTGAAGCTTTCTTT. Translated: CASSLVHGMNTEAFF.

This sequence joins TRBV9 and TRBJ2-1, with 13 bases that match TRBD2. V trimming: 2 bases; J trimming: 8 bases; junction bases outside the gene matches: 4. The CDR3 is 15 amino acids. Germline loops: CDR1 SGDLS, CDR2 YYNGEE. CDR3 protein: CASSVRLAGGDEQFF. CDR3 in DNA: TGTGCCAGCAGCGTTCGACTAGCGGGAGGTGATGAGCAGTTCTTC.

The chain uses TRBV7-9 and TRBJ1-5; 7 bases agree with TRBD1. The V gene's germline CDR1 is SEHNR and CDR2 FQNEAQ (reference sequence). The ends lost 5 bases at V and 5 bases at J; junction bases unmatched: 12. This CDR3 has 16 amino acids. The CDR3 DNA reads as TGTGCCAGCAGCCTGACCGACAGGGAAGAAGATCAGCCCCAGCATTTT. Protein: CASSLTDREEDQPQHF.

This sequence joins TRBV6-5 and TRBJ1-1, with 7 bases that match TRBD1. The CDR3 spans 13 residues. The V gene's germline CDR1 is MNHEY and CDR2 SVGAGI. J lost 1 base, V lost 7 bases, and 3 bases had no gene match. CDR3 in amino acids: CASNRQGNTEAFF. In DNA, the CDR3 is TGTGCCAGCAACCGACAGGGGAACACTGAAGCTTTCTTT.

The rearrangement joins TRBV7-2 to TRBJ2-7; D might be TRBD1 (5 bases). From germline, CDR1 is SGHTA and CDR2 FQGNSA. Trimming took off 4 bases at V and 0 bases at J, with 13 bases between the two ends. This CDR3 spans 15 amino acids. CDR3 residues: CASSSRQPSSYEQYF. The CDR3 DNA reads TGTGCCAGCAGCTCCCGACAGCCGAGCTCCTACGAGCAGTACTTC.

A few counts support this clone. Here the CDR3 reads CASSPPRQSPSYGYTF. The CDR3 DNA sequence: TGTGCCAGCTCACCACCGAGGCAGTCCCCTAGCTATGGCTACACCTTC. The rearrangement uses TRBV18 and TRBJ1-2; no definite D call. Per germline, CDR1 KGHSH and CDR2 LQKENI. The CDR3 is 16 amino acids. V was pared by 0 bases and J by 4 bases, with 15 bases between.

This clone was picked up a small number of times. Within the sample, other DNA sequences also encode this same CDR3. The CDR3 DNA is TGTGCCAGCAGCTTAAGGGGGAATCAGCCCCAGCATTTT. Its translation is CASSLRGNQPQHF. V and J are TRBV7-2 and TRBJ1-5; perhaps TRBD1 as D (6 bases). Germline assignment: CDR1 SGHTA and CDR2 FQGNSA. CDR3 length equals 13 residues. Between the trimmed V and J ends, which lost 2 bases and 4 bases, there was a span of 6 bases.

CDR3 bases: TGTGCCAGCACCTCGCGGGGAAGGTTTGCAACTAATGAAAAACTGTTTTTT. Translation gives CASTSRGRFATNEKLFF. The genes are TRBV28 and TRBJ1-4; no clear D gene. V lost 7 bases, J lost 0 bases, and 18 bases lay in between. The CDR3 contains 17 residues. Germline CDR1 and CDR2: MDHEN and SYDVKM.

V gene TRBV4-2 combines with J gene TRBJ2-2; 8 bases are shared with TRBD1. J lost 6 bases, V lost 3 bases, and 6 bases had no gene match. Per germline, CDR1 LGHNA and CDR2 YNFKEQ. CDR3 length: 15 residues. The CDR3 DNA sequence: TGTGCCAGCAGCCAGACAGGGGATAGGCCCGGGGAGCTGTTTTTT. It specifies CASSQTGDRPGELFF.

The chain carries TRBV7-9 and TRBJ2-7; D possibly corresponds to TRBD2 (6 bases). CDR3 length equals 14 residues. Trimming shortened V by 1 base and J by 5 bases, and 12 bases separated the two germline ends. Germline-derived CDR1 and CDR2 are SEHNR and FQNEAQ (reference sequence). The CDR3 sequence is CASSLVGGTNEQYF. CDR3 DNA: TGTGCCAGCAGCTTAGTGGGGGGAACCAACGAGCAGTACTTC.

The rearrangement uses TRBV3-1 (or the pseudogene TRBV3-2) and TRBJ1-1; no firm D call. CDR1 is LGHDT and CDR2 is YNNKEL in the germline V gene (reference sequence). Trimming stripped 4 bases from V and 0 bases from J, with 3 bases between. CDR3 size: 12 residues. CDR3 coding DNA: TGTGCCAGCAGCCGGCTGAACACTGAAGCTTTCTTT. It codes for CASSRLNTEAFF.

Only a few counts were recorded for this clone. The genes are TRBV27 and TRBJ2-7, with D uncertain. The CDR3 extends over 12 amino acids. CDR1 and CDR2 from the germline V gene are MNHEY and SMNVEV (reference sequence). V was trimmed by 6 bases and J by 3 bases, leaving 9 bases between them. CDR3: CASRAPGYEQYF. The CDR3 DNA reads TGTGCCAGCAGGGCGCCGGGCTACGAGCAGTACTTC.

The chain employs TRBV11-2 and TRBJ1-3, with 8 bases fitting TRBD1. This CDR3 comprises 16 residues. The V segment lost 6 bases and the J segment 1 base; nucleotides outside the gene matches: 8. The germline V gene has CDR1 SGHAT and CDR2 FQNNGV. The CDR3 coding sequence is TGTGCCAGCAGTCTCGGGACAGGCGGGTCTGGAAACACCATATATTTT. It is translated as CASSLGTGGSGNTIYF.

The CDR3 loop is CAIGRDPGEKLFF. The DNA of the CDR3 is TGTGCCATTGGTCGGGATCCGGGGGAAAAACTGTTTTTT. V gene TRBV6-6 combines with J gene TRBJ1-4; no definite D call. Trimming cost V 10 bases and J 8 bases, with 17 bases left between them. From germline, CDR1 is MNHNY and CDR2 SVGAGI (reference sequence). CDR3 length: 13 amino acids.

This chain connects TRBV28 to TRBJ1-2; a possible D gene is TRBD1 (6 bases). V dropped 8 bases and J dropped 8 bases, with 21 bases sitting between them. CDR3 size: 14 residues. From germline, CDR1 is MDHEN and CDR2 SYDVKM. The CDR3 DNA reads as TGTGCCAGCCGAAGACCGGGACAAAGCTTAGGCTACACCTTC. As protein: CASRRPGQSLGYTF.

CDR3 residues: CARSLFQRAEPPYEQYF. The CDR3 nucleotides are TGTGCCAGAAGCTTGTTCCAGCGGGCCGAACCTCCCTACGAGCAGTACTTC. The rearrangement links TRBV5-3 to TRBJ2-7, with D possibly being TRBD2 (6 bases). TRBV5-3 has ORF status, its function being uncertain. V lost 1 base to trimming and J lost 2 bases, with 19 bases between them. CDR3 size: 17 residues.

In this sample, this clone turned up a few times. CDR3 amino acids: CASSEYGGTYNEQFF. The CDR3 DNA reads as TGTGCCAGCTCAGAGTACGGGGGAACATACAATGAGCAGTTCTTC. The chain recombines TRBV18 with TRBJ2-1; TRBD2 might be the D (6 bases). Germline CDR1 KGHSH, CDR2 LQKENI. This CDR3 is 15 amino acids long. V was clipped by 5 bases and J by 4 bases, with 15 bases between them.